The 6 T cell receptor beta chains below come from one sample, sequenced in a study of cytomegalovirus exposure and HLA in healthy donors. Assay: immunoSEQ multiplex PCR; the TCRdb copy retains only in-frame clones and omits some. The repertoire has under 150,000 clones, 88% of them found once; the top ten carry 7.9%. Sequencing was carried out using PBMCs. The receptors were gathered from a woman aged 18-35 years in good health and CMV-seropositive.

The count of this clone is one. The chain couples TRBV7-2 to TRBJ1-1; D uncertain. Between the trimmed V and J ends, which lost 1 base and 0 bases, there was a span of 3 bases. The length of the CDR3 is 13 residues. The germline CDR1 and CDR2 sequences are SGHTA and FQGNSA. CDR3 bases: TGTGCCAGCAGCTTAGACATGAACACTGAAGCTTTCTTT. This sequence encodes CASSLDMNTEAFF.

This chain uses TRBV4-1 with TRBJ1-1, with 7 bases lining up with TRBD1. The germline V gene has CDR1 MGHRA and CDR2 YSYEKL. V trimming: 0 bases; J trimming: 6 bases; junction bases outside the gene matches: 13. The CDR3 totals 17 residues. CDR3 nucleotide sequence: TGCGCCAGCAGCCAAGATCAAGTACGGGCAGGGGGGCCTGAAGCTTTCTTT. It is translated as CASSQDQVRAGGPEAFF.

This chain connects TRBV7-2 to TRBJ2-5; a weak D match, TRBD2 (6 bases). The germline CDR1 and CDR2 sequences are SGHTA and FQGNSA. The CDR3 covers 14 residues. V shed 5 bases and J shed 5 bases, with 15 bases lying between them. The CDR3 here is CASSGKTRIETQYF. In nucleotides, the CDR3 is TGTGCCAGCAGCGGGAAGACTAGAATTGAGACCCAGTACTTC.

This clone was recorded only once. The rearrangement joins TRBV30 to TRBJ1-1; 8 nucleotides align to TRBD1. Germline assignment: CDR1 GTSNPN and CDR2 SVGIG (reference sequence). Germline trimming cut 1 base from V and 3 bases from J; bases unmatched to any gene: 4. The CDR3 totals 14 residues. CDR3 nucleotides: TGTGCCTGGAGTGCGACAGGGGTCTACACTGAAGCTTTCTTT. Translating it yields CAWSATGVYTEAFF.

This chain links TRBV19 with TRBJ1-2; D is possibly TRBD1 (6 bases). Between the trimmed V and J ends, which lost 4 bases and 9 bases, there was a span of 9 bases. The CDR3 runs 11 residues. Germline values: CDR1 LNHDA, CDR2 SQIVND (reference sequence). In nucleotides, the CDR3 is TGTGCCAGTAGTAGCAGGGGCCGCTACACCTTC. Translated: CASSSRGRYTF. The variable domain in full, with the rest retrieved from reference TRBV19 and TRBJ1-2, is DGGITQSPKYLFRKEGQNVTLSCEQNLNHDAMYWYRQDPGQGLRLIYYSQIVNDFQKGDIAEGYSVSREKKESFPLTVTSAQKNPTAFYLCASSSRGRYTFGSGTRLTVV.

The chain has TRBV4-3 and TRBJ2-5; TRBD2 matches at 13 bases. The CDR3 spans 15 residues. Germline V gene lookup returns CDR1 LGHNA and CDR2 YSLEER. V was clipped by 1 base and J by 13 bases; unmatched bases: 9. The chain's CDR3 is CASSQGRTSGGATYF. For the CDR3, the DNA is TGCGCCAGCAGCCAAGGGCGAACTAGCGGGGGGGCCACGTACTTC.